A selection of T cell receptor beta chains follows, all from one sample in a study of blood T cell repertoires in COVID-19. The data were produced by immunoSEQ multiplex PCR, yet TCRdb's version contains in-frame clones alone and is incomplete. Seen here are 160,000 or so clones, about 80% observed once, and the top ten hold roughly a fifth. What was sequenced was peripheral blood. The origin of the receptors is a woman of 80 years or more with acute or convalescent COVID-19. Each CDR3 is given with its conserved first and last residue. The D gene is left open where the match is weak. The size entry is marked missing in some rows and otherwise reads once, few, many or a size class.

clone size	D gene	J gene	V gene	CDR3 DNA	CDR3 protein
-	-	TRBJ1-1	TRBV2	TGTGCCAGCGGGAGGGGCATAAACACTGAAGCTTTCTTT	CASGRGINTEAFF
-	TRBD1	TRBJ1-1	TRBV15	TGTGCCACCAGCAGCCTCAGGGGGCAAACTGAAGCTTTCTTT	CATSSLRGQTEAFF
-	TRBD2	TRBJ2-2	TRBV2	TGTGCCAGCAGTGGTAGCGGGGGGGTATGGACCGGGGAGCTGTTTTTT	CASSGSGGVWTGELFF
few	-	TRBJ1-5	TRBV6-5	TGTGCCAGCAACAGGGCAAGGAATCAGCCCCAGCATTTT	CASNRARNQPQHF
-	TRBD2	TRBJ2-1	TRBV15	TGTGCCACCAGCAGAGATCGGACTAGCGGAGAGCAGTTCTTC	CATSRDRTSGEQFF
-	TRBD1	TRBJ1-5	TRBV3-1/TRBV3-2	TGTGCCAGCAGCCACATCCTACCCGGGACAGTGGGGCCGTGGGGCAATCAGCCCCAGCATTTT	CASSHILPGTVGPWGNQPQHF
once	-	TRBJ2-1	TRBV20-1	TGCAGTGCTTCTAAAGGGGGTGAGCAGTTCTTC	CSASKGGEQFF
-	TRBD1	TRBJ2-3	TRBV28	TGTGCCAGCAGCCTAGACAGGGGGGGTTCAACAGATACGCAGTATTTT	CASSLDRGGSTDTQYF
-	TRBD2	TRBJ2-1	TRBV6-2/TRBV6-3	TGTGCCAGCAGTTATACGGGAGGGACGAATGAGCAGTTCTTC	CASSYTGGTNEQFF
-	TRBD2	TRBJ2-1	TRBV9	TGTGCCAGCAGCCTTGGACTAGCGGGGCCCAATGAGCAGTTCTTC	CASSLGLAGPNEQFF
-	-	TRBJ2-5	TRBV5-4	TGTGCCAGCAGCGGTGGGGGGACAGATCAAGAGACCCAGTACTTC	CASSGGGTDQETQYF
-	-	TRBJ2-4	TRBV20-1	TGCAGTGCTAGTACTCCTTTGGACCGGGGGATTCAGTACTTC	CSASTPLDRGIQYF
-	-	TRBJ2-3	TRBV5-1	TGCGCCAGCAGCTTGGCCTTTAGCACAGATACGCAGTATTTT	CASSLAFSTDTQYF
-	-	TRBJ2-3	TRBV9	TGTGCCAGCAGCCAAGCGGAAAGCACAGATACGCAGTATTTT	CASSQAESTDTQYF
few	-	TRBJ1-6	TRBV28	TGTGCCAGCAGGTTCGGGACGGGAGGGAATTATAATTCACCCCTCCACTTT	CASRFGTGGNYNSPLHF
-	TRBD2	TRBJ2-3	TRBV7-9	TGTGCCAGCAGCTTTGGAGTAGCGGGGGGATTTTCTAGCACAGATACGCAGTATTTT	CASSFGVAGGFSSTDTQYF
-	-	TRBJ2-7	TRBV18	TGTGCCAGCTCCCCCGGCGGGATCGAGCAGTACTTC	CASSPGGIEQYF
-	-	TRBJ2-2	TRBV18	TGTGCCAGCTCACCACGGGCAGTCACCGGGGAGCTGTTTTTT	CASSPRAVTGELFF
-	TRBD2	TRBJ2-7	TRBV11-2	TGTGCCAGCAGCTTACCACTAGCGGGAGGTTACGAGCAGTACTTC	CASSLPLAGGYEQYF
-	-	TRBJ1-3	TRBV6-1	TGTGCCAGCAGTGAATCGCAGGGCTCTGGAAACACCATATATTTT	CASSESQGSGNTIYF
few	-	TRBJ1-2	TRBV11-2	TGTGCCAGCACCCCGGCTGGGGGCAGAGATGGCTACACCTTC	CASTPAGGRDGYTF
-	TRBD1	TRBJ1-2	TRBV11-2	TGTGCCAGCAGCTCGGTCCAGGGGGCAATCGGGACTAACTATGGCTACACCTTC	CASSSVQGAIGTNYGYTF
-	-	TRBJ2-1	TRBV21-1	TGTGCCAGCAGCAAAGCAAAGACCGGGACAGGGGGATCTGATGAGCAGTTCTTC	CASSKAKTGTGGSDEQFF
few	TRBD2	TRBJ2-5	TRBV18	TGTGCCAGCTCACAAGGACTAGCGGGACGACAAGAGACCCAGTACTTC	CASSQGLAGRQETQYF
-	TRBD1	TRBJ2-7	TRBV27	TGTGCCAGCAGTTTATTGGGACAGGGCTACGAGCAGTACTTC	CASSLLGQGYEQYF
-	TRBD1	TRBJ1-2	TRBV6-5	TGTGCCTCCCTCCGGACAGGCGGCTACACCTTC	CASLRTGGYTF
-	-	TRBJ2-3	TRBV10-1	TGCGCCAGCAGGGTCGCGAACACAGATACGCAGTATTTT	CASRVANTDTQYF
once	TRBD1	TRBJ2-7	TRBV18	TGTGCCAGCTCACCTCCCGGACAGGAACTTGCCTACGAGCAGTACTTC	CASSPPGQELAYEQYF
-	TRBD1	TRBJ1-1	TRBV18	TGTGCCAGCTCATCTCTCCCGCTGACAGGGTTGGACACTGAAGCTTTCTTT	CASSSLPLTGLDTEAFF
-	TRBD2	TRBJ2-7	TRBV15	TGTGCCACCAGCAGGGCGGGCGGGGGAGCCTACGAGCAGTACTTC	CATSRAGGGAYEQYF
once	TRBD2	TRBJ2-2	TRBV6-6	TGTGCCAGCAGTTACCCTCGCGGGAGGAGTACCGGGGAGCTGTTTTTT	CASSYPRGRSTGELFF
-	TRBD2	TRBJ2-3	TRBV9	TGTGCCAGCAGCGTAGGACTAGCGGGTATGGTAGATACGCAGTATTTT	CASSVGLAGMVDTQYF
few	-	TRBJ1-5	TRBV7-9	TGTGCCAGCAGCTCGAACGCCAGGCCCCAGCATTTT	CASSSNARPQHF
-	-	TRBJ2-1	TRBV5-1	TGCGCCAGCAGCTTATTTGCGGATTCGGGCTACAATGAGCAGTTCTTC	CASSLFADSGYNEQFF
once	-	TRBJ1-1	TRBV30	TGTGCCTGGAGGGGCCGGGGGATACCTGAAGCTTTCTTT	CAWRGRGIPEAFF
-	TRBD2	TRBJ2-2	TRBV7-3	TGTGCCAGCAGCTTTGAGCCCACTAGCGGGGGGGCGTGTTTTACCGGGGAGCTGTTTTTT	CASSFEPTSGGACFTGELFF
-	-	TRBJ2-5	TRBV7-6	TGTGCCAGCAGCTTAGGGGGGCGGGAGACCCAGTACTTC	CASSLGGRETQYF
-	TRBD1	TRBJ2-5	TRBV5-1	TGCGCCAGCAGCGCCGGGACAGGGCGCGAGACCCAGTACTTC	CASSAGTGRETQYF
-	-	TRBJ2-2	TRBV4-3	TGCGCCAGCAGCCCTAGGTATAACACCGGGGAGCTGTTTTTT	CASSPRYNTGELFF
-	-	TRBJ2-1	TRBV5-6	TGTGCCAGCAGCTTGGACGGGGTGTCCGGGTCCTACAATGAGCAGTTCTTC	CASSLDGVSGSYNEQFF
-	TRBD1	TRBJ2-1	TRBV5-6	TGTGCCAGCAGCTTGCGACAGGGGTTCTACAATGAGCAGTTCTTC	CASSLRQGFYNEQFF
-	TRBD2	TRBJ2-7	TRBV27	TGTGCCAGCACCACCCGGCGAGCGGGAGTCTACGAGCAGTACTTC	CASTTRRAGVYEQYF
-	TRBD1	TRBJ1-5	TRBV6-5	TGTGCCAGCAGTTACGGACAGGGTGGAGATGAGCCCCAGCATTTT	CASSYGQGGDEPQHF
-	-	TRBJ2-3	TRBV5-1	TGCGCCAGCAGCACCGAGCGGGTTGGGCAAACAGATACGCAGTATTTT	CASSTERVGQTDTQYF
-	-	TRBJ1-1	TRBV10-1	TGCCCGCAGCAGCGCGATACTAGGGTGGGGACTGAAGCTTTCTTT	CPQQRDTRVGTEAFF
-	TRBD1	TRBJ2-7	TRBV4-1	TGCGCCAGCAGCCATCGTACCGGGACAGCTCAATCCTACGAGCAGTACTTC	CASSHRTGTAQSYEQYF
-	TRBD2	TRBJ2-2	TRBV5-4	TGTGCCAGCAGCTACCCCAAGACGACTAGCGCAGGACCCGGGGAGCTGTTTTTT	CASSYPKTTSAGPGELFF
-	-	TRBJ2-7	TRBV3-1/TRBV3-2	TGTGCCAGCAGCCAACAGGGAATCTCCTACGAGCAGTACTTC	CASSQQGISYEQYF